The following is a T cell receptor beta chain sequence with its context. The record originates from a study of T cell changes during pregnancy in multiple sclerosis. Germline CDR1 and CDR2: MDHEN and SYDVKM. Trimming took 6 bases from V and 4 from J; bases not matched to a gene: 2. This CDR3 has 13 amino acids. Profiled with immunoSEQ multiplex PCR; TCRdb holds only in-frame clones, not every one. Here the sample spans about 36,000 clones, roughly 92% being singletons. The chain combines TRBV28 with TRBJ2-3, with TRBD2 matching 9 bases. The sequence was collected from a female donor with multiple sclerosis, enrolled in a pregnancy study. Sequencing was carried out using PBMCs (not recorded whether the cells were cultured). The CDR3 loop is CASRRTSADTQYF. In DNA, the CDR3 is TGTGCCAGCAGGCGGACTAGCGCAGATACGCAGTATTTT.